These 23 T cell receptor beta chains were all obtained from the same sample, sequenced in a study of cytomegalovirus exposure and HLA in healthy donors. With 60 Vbeta and 13 Jbeta primers, the PCR was carried out. The data were produced by immunoSEQ multiplex PCR, yet TCRdb's version contains in-frame clones alone and is incomplete. The sample has around 150,000 clones; about 83% are singletons. Sequencing was performed on PBMCs. Every receptor here comes from a woman in her twenties or thirties in good health and CMV-seronegative.

V is TRBV6-1 and J is TRBJ1-3; perhaps TRBD1 as D (6 bases). The CDR3 consists of 11 residues. Germline V gene sequence: CDR1 MNHNS, CDR2 SASEGT. The V gene lost 3 bases and the J gene lost 15 bases, with 12 bases spanning the gap. This CDR3 reads CASSDLGQSYF. The CDR3 DNA sequence: TGTGCCAGCAGTGATTTAGGACAGTCATATTTT.

This clone has only a few counts. This chain uses TRBV19 with TRBJ2-4, with TRBD1 as a possible D gene (6 bases). Germline V gene lookup returns CDR1 LNHDA and CDR2 SQIVND (reference sequence). This CDR3 has 16 amino acids. With 4 bases removed from V and 0 bases from J, the gap between germline ends came to 13 bases. CDR3 amino acids: CASSKGQGIAKNIQYF. In DNA form, the CDR3 reads TGTGCCAGTAGTAAGGGACAAGGGATAGCCAAAAACATTCAGTACTTC.

A few counts support this clone. The genes are TRBV6-5 and TRBJ2-5; D is ambiguous. The CDR3 has 12 amino acids. Germline CDR1 is MNHEY and CDR2 is SVGAGI. The ends were cut back, 6 bases at V and 3 bases at J, with 8 bases in the middle. The CDR3, as DNA: TGTGCCAGCAGCCCTTCCGAAGAGACCCAGTACTTC. Its translation: CASSPSEETQYF.

This chain uses TRBV19 with TRBJ1-2, with no clear D. V was trimmed by 0 bases and J by 7 bases, leaving 15 bases between them. The germline gives CDR1 LNHDA, CDR2 SQIVND (reference sequence). The CDR3 runs to 15 residues. DNA of the CDR3: TGTGCCAGTAGTATAGATTCTGATTTGCGGGTTGGCTACACCTTC. Encoded protein: CASSIDSDLRVGYTF.

J is TRBJ2-2 and V is TRBV7-9, with D possibly matching TRBD1 (5 bases). V was clipped by 3 bases and J by 4 bases, with 15 bases between them. The CDR3 totals 16 residues. The V gene's germline CDR1 is SEHNR and CDR2 FQNEAQ (reference sequence). CDR3 sequence reads: CASSFTVRGGTGELFF. The CDR3 DNA reads as TGTGCCAGCAGCTTTACGGTTAGGGGCGGCACCGGGGAGCTGTTTTTT.

This rearrangement joins TRBV7-7 to TRBJ1-1; D may be TRBD1 (6 bases). V was clipped by 5 bases and J by 5 bases, with 18 bases between them. Per the germline V gene, CDR1 is SSHAT and CDR2 is FNYEAQ (reference sequence). The CDR3 totals 15 residues. The CDR3 nucleotides are TGTGCCAGCAGCGGGGGAGGGGGAGGGTTTACTGAAGCTTTCTTT. Translated, it gives CASSGGGGGFTEAFF.

This rearrangement joins TRBV30 to TRBJ1-5; D is possibly TRBD1 (5 bases). Germline V CDR1 and CDR2: GTSNPN, SVGIG (reference sequence). CDR3 size: 13 residues. With 3 bases removed from V and 7 bases from J, the gap between germline ends came to 13 bases. Here the CDR3 DNA reads TGTGCCTGGAGCGCAGGGTCTGGCCAGCCCCAGCATTTT. Its protein is CAWSAGSGQPQHF.

The chain has TRBV12-5 and TRBJ2-2, with 7 bases fitting TRBD1. The CDR3 sequence is 12 residues long. The junction had 2 bases not matched to a gene; V was cut back by 1 base and J by 12 bases. Germline V CDR1 and CDR2: LGHNT, FRNRAP. This chain's CDR3 is CASGLGQGKLFF. CDR3 sequence (DNA): TGTGCTAGTGGTTTGGGACAGGGAAAGCTGTTTTTT.

This chain links TRBV9 with TRBJ2-1, with 9 bases aligning to TRBD2. The CDR3 length is 16 residues. Per the germline V gene, CDR1 is SGDLS and CDR2 is YYNGEE. V lost 4 bases, J lost 5 bases, and 10 bases stayed unmatched. In nucleotides, the CDR3 is TGTGCCAGCAGCCCTCGGGTAGCGGGAGTCAACAATGAGCAGTTCTTC. The encoded protein is CASSPRVAGVNNEQFF.

This chain uses TRBV19 with TRBJ2-6; TRBD1 is a possible D gene (6 bases). Germline CDR1 is LNHDA and CDR2 is SQIVND (reference sequence). V was shortened by 4 bases and J by 0 bases, with 13 bases between the two germline ends. The CDR3 extends over 17 amino acids. For the CDR3, the DNA is TGTGCCAGTAGTACCCCAGGACAGCACTCTGGGGCCAACGTCCTGACTTTC. Translated, it gives CASSTPGQHSGANVLTF.

The chain recombines TRBV6-4 with TRBJ2-5; 10 bases fit TRBD1. The J call may be faulty, since TRBJ2-7 better matches the DNA end. The CDR3 sequence is 15 residues long. Germline CDR1 and CDR2: MRHNA and SNTAGT. DNA for the CDR3: TGTGCCAGCACCTGGAGGGGGACAGGGGACTACGAGCAGTACTTC. Its translation: CASTWRGTGDYEQYF.

The chain joins TRBV10-3 to TRBJ2-5; D is ambiguous. The J call is in doubt because the DNA end fits TRBJ2-7 better. The CDR3 is 14 amino acids. Germline V gene data show CDR1 as ENHRY and CDR2 as SYGVKD. The CDR3 coding sequence is TGTGCCATCAGTGAGTTGAACTTCCTCTCCGAGCAGTACTTC. It codes for CAISELNFLSEQYF.

This clone occurred once. The chain uses TRBV18 and TRBJ2-1; the match to TRBD2 covers 10 bases. V dropped 3 bases and J dropped 5; count of bases not matched to a gene: 1. This CDR3 region has 14 residues. CDR1 is KGHSH, CDR2 LQKENI, per germline. CDR3 DNA: TGTGCCAGCTCACCCGGGACTAGCGACAATGAGCAGTTCTTC. Translation: CASSPGTSDNEQFF. Drawing the rest from reference TRBV18 and TRBJ2-1, the complete variable domain is NAGVMQNPRHLVRRRGQEARLRCSPMKGHSHVYWYRQLPEEGLKFMVYLQKENIIDESGMPKERFSAEFPKEGPSILRIQQVVRGDSAAYFCASSPGTSDNEQFFGPGTRLTVL.

The V gene is TRBV18, the J gene TRBJ1-1, with 8 bases identical to TRBD1. Germline values: CDR1 KGHSH, CDR2 LQKENI. J was trimmed by 5 bases and V by 5 bases; bases with no gene match: 7. The CDR3 runs to 14 residues. The CDR3 DNA follows: TGTGCCAGCTCAATTGGACAGGGTGGAACTGAAGCTTTCTTT. This gives the protein CASSIGQGGTEAFF.

This sequence joins TRBV5-4 and TRBJ2-7; tentative D call: TRBD2 (6 bases). This CDR3 has 14 residues. The germline CDR1 and CDR2 sequences are SGHNT and YYREEE (reference sequence). Trimming left V 5 bases short and J 5 bases short, with 17 bases between. In DNA, the CDR3 is TGTGCCAGCAGACCCACCTGGGGAGGCCACGAGCAGTACTTC. This codes for CASRPTWGGHEQYF.

The chain is built from TRBV28 and TRBJ2-7, with a tentative D call TRBD1 (6 bases). Trimming took 6 bases from V and 6 from J, leaving 12 bases between them. The CDR3 is made up of 12 amino acids. Germline CDR1 MDHEN, CDR2 SYDVKM. Here the CDR3 reads CASRMAGVEQYF. The CDR3 region has the DNA TGTGCCAGCAGGATGGCAGGGGTCGAGCAGTACTTC.

The chain is built from TRBV5-1 and TRBJ2-6; D possibly corresponds to TRBD1 (6 bases). In germline, CDR1 is SGHRS, CDR2 YFSETQ. V shed 0 bases and J shed 0 bases, with 10 bases lying between them. The length of the CDR3 is 17 residues. CDR3 nucleotide sequence: TGCGCCAGCAGCTTGGGGGACACCCCCTCTGGGGCCAACGTCCTGACTTTC. Its translation: CASSLGDTPSGANVLTF.

The chain joins TRBV19 to TRBJ2-5, with TRBD1 as a possible D gene (6 bases). The CDR3 is 16 residues long. Per germline, CDR1 LNHDA and CDR2 SQIVND (reference sequence). The V and J ends lost 4 bases and 1 base respectively, with 16 bases between them. The CDR3 nucleotides read TGTGCCAGTAGTACCTTACAGGGAAGGGGCCAAGAGACCCAGTACTTC. Translated: CASSTLQGRGQETQYF.

This CDR3 is CASSLTTGVGELFF. As DNA, the CDR3 is TGTGCCAGCAGCTTAACGACAGGGGTCGGGGAGCTGTTTTTT. This rearrangement joins TRBV7-8 to TRBJ2-2; 8 positions agree with TRBD1. Germline V gene sequence: CDR1 SGHVS, CDR2 FQNEAQ. The CDR3 extends over 14 amino acids. V gave up 2 bases and J gave up 7 bases; unmatched junction bases: 3.

Notes on this clone: The junction and the germline gene differ at one end; a read error may be behind it. J is TRBJ2-2 and V is TRBV6-5; 9 bases line up with TRBD1. Germline V gene sequence: CDR1 MNHEY, CDR2 SVGAGI. This CDR3 spans 11 amino acids. The CDR3 spells CASSYGTGMVF. In DNA form, the CDR3 reads TGTGCCAGCAGTTATGGGACAGGGATGGTTTTT.

The chain carries TRBV18 and TRBJ2-5; weak D call: TRBD1 (5 bases). This CDR3 has 15 residues. Trimming removed 2 bases from V and 2 bases from J, with 12 bases in between. The germline CDR1 and CDR2 sequences are KGHSH and LQKENI. CDR3 sequence: CASSPSQDTQETQYF. The CDR3 coding sequence is TGTGCCAGCTCACCATCACAGGATACTCAAGAGACCCAGTACTTC.

The chain employs TRBV7-9 and TRBJ2-5, with 9 bases aligning to TRBD1. Germline lookup yields CDR1 SEHNR and CDR2 FQNEAQ (reference sequence). The CDR3 loop spans 13 amino acids. V was pared by 6 bases and J by 4 bases, with 3 bases of the junction left unmatched. CDR3 DNA sequence: TGTGCCAGCAGTGGACAGGGGATAGAGACCCAGTACTTC. Its protein is CASSGQGIETQYF.

This chain connects TRBV7-9 to TRBJ1-2, with a weak D call TRBD1 (5 bases). Germline V gene sequence: CDR1 SEHNR, CDR2 FQNEAQ (reference sequence). The CDR3 extends over 14 amino acids. V was shortened by 5 bases and J by 4 bases, with 14 bases between the two germline ends. CDR3 residues: CASSLVDSTYGYTF. CDR3 coding DNA: TGTGCCAGCAGCCTCGTAGACAGCACCTATGGCTACACCTTC.